This TCR beta chain appears in the sequencing data of a study of chemoradiotherapy in HPV16-positive cancers. The method was immunoSEQ multiplex PCR; TCRdb's version includes in-frame clones alone and lacks a portion of them. This table holds some 12,000 clones, around 81% found once. V lost 1 base, J lost 5 bases, and 14 bases lay in between. Germline-derived CDR1 and CDR2 are SEHNR and FQNEAQ (reference sequence). This CDR3 spans 15 amino acids. Sampling was conducted from a patient who underwent chemoradiotherapy. This sequence originates from a human donor with HPV-associated anogenital cancer. The chain links TRBV7-9 to TRBJ2-5, with a possible D match to TRBD2 (5 bases). The CDR3 DNA is TGTGCCAGCAGCTTAGTGTCAGCGGCGGAGGAGACCCAGTACTTC. Translation: CASSLVSAAEETQYF.